The present T cell receptor (beta chain) was sequenced within a study of cytomegalovirus exposure and HLA in healthy donors. Concerning this clone: Antigen: not known. Germline is not matched at one junction end, which may reflect a read error.

Germline V gene sequence: CDR1 SGDLS, CDR2 YYNGEE. The CDR3 loop spans 13 amino acids. Study results and caveats: The study had only CMV serostatus as immune exposure information. TCR beta chain V- and J-gene trimming was linked, in a later analysis, to a missense variant in DCLRE1C. The authors assumed roughly uniform sequencing depth across donors for presence/absence analyses. Using a false discovery rate of 0.05, a later analysis showed that 16,951 TCR beta sequences were associated with HLA alleles.

Vbeta (60) and Jbeta (13) primers were used in the PCR. This table comes from immunoSEQ multiplex PCR, and its TCRdb copy is limited to in-frame clones, with some not included. Its table lists about 39,000 clones. This receptor was identified in a woman aged 25 to 39 in good health and CMV-seropositive. V and J are TRBV9 and TRBJ1-2, with unresolved D. The sequenced sample was PBMCs. CDR3 in DNA: TGTGCCAACAGCGTAGATTATAACTATGGCTACACCTTC. It is translated as CANSVDYNYGYTF.